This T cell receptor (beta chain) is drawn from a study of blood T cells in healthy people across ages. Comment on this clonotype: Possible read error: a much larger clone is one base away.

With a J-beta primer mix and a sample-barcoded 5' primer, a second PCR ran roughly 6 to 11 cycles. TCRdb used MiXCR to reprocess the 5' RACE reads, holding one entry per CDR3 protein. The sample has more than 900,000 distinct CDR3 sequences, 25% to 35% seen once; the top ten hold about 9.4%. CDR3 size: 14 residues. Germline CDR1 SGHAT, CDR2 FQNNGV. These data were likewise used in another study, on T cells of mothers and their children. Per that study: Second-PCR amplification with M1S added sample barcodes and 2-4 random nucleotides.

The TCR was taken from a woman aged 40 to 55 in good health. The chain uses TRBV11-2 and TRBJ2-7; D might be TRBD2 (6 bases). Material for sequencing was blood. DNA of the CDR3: TGTGCCGGCAGACTAGGTTTTAGCTCCTACGAGCAGTACTTC. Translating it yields CAGRLGFSSYEQYF.